The 21 T cell receptor beta chains given below trace back to one sample, sequenced in a study of cytomegalovirus exposure and HLA in healthy donors. 13 Jbeta primers and 60 Vbeta primers were used for the PCR. Method: immunoSEQ multiplex PCR; TCRdb's copy keeps in-frame clones and lacks some. Here the sample spans 180,000 or so clones, over 75% being singletons. The sequencing sample was made of PBMCs. Receptor source: a woman aged 25 to 39 in good health and CMV-seronegative.

The chain links TRBV12-5 to TRBJ1-6, with TRBD1 matching over 9 bases. The CDR3 is made up of 16 amino acids. Germline loops: CDR1 LGHNT, CDR2 FRNRAP. The J segment lost 8 bases and the V segment lost 1 base, leaving 6 bases of the junction unmatched. The CDR3 is CASGLDPGQGDSPLHF. CDR3 DNA: TGTGCTAGTGGTTTGGACCCGGGACAGGGCGATTCACCCCTCCACTTT.

The rearrangement uses TRBV4-3 and TRBJ2-5, with a weak D call TRBD2 (6 bases). V was pared by 0 bases and J by 4 bases, with 15 bases between. The CDR3 is 16 residues long. Germline-derived CDR1 and CDR2 are LGHNA and YSLEER. Written as DNA, the CDR3 is TGCGCCAGCAGCCAAGATAGGAGGGGATCGGCAGAGACCCAGTACTTC. Protein sequence: CASSQDRRGSAETQYF.

This clone came up once. V gene TRBV6-1 combines with J gene TRBJ1-2; D possibly corresponds to TRBD1 (5 bases). This CDR3 is built from 13 residues. In germline, CDR1 is MNHNS, CDR2 SASEGT. V was cut by 11 bases and J by 0 bases, with 13 bases left in between. CDR3 nucleotide sequence: TGTGCCGCCAGCAGGGATTCTAACTATGGCTACACCTTC. It codes for CAASRDSNYGYTF.

The CDR3, as DNA: TGCGCCAGCAGCCAAGAAGCGGGGGGGACCCTCAGCACAGATACGCAGTATTTT. Residues: CASSQEAGGTLSTDTQYF. The chain combines TRBV4-1 with TRBJ2-3; 10 bases align to TRBD2. The junction had 6 bases not matched to a gene; V was cut back by 0 bases and J by 0 bases. Germline V gene data show CDR1 as MGHRA and CDR2 as YSYEKL. CDR3 length equals 18 residues.

This clone has just one count. The genes are TRBV6-1 and TRBJ2-7, with 8 positions matching TRBD1. CDR3 length: 14 residues. CDR1 MNHNS and CDR2 SASEGT come from the germline V gene. V lost 4 bases to trimming and J lost 2 bases; unmatched junction nucleotides: 4. CDR3 loop: CASSALGQAYEQYF. CDR3 bases: TGTGCCAGCAGTGCACTGGGACAGGCCTACGAGCAGTACTTC.

This sequence joins TRBV30 and TRBJ1-1; no firm D call. The CDR3 is 11 amino acids. Germline V gene data show CDR1 as GTSNPN and CDR2 as SVGIG (reference sequence). V was shortened by 8 bases and J by 4 bases, with 11 bases between the two germline ends. The CDR3 sequence is CAGSGFTEAFF. DNA for the CDR3: TGTGCCGGGTCCGGGTTCACTGAAGCTTTCTTT.

This rearrangement joins TRBV6-6 to TRBJ2-1; TRBD2 agrees at 12 bases. This CDR3 comprises 15 residues. Trimming took 7 bases from V and 4 from J; bases not matched to a gene: 5. The germline CDR1 and CDR2 sequences are MNHNY and SVGAGI (reference sequence). The CDR3 coding sequence is TGTGCCAGCACCCGGACTAGCGGGACATACAATGAGCAGTTCTTC. Translating gives CASTRTSGTYNEQFF.

The V and J genes are TRBV7-2 and TRBJ2-7, with a weak D call TRBD2 (6 bases). Germline values: CDR1 SGHTA, CDR2 FQGNSA. The CDR3 totals 15 residues. Trimming took 3 bases from V and 4 from J, leaving 16 bases between them. CDR3 bases: TGTGCCAGCAGCTTTACCCCCGGGACTGCATACGAGCAGTACTTC. Protein: CASSFTPGTAYEQYF.

This clone was found once. The sample holds other DNA sequences that translate to the same CDR3. This chain connects TRBV6-5 to TRBJ1-2, with D perhaps TRBD1 (6 bases). The ends were cut back, 5 bases at V and 4 bases at J, with 8 bases in the middle. CDR1 and CDR2 from the germline V gene are MNHEY and SVGAGI. The CDR3 sequence is 12 residues long. Written as DNA, the CDR3 is TGTGCCAGCAGTGCGACAGGCTATGGCTACACCTTC. It encodes CASSATGYGYTF.

The chain couples TRBV10-3 to TRBJ2-5; TRBD2 aligns across 10 bases. Germline CDR1 reads ENHRY; CDR2 reads SYGVKD. Trimming removed 5 bases from V and 5 bases from J; junction bases left unmatched: 11. The CDR3 spans 16 residues. CDR3 sequence: CAISPRASGGSETQYF. The DNA of the CDR3 is TGTGCCATCAGTCCCCGGGCTAGCGGGGGCTCGGAGACCCAGTACTTC.

This chain connects TRBV5-5 to TRBJ1-2; D gene uncertain. Germline V lookup: CDR1 SGHKS, CDR2 YYEKEE (reference sequence). CDR3 size: 12 residues. Trimming removed 6 bases at V and 10 bases at J, with 16 bases between. CDR3: CASTSDVPPYTF. In DNA, the CDR3 is TGTGCCAGCACCAGCGACGTCCCGCCCTACACCTTC.

This chain connects TRBV30 to TRBJ2-5; 8 bases map to TRBD2. Trimming at V came to 2 bases and at J to 8 bases, leaving 25 bases not matched to a gene. This CDR3 is 19 amino acids long. Germline V gene sequence: CDR1 GTSNPN, CDR2 SVGIG (reference sequence). CDR3 in DNA: TGTGCCTGGAGTTTGAGTTGGCGGGGGGCAACTCGATTGAAGAGTACCCAGTACTTC. This sequence encodes CAWSLSWRGATRLKSTQYF.

This rearrangement joins TRBV6-5 to TRBJ1-6, with D possibly matching TRBD1 (6 bases). V was clipped by 7 bases and J by 9 bases, with 13 bases between them. CDR3 size: 13 residues. CDR1 is MNHEY, CDR2 SVGAGI, per germline. The CDR3 loop is CASTLRGGSPLHF. Here the CDR3 DNA reads TGTGCCAGCACCCTCAGGGGCGGTTCACCCCTCCACTTT.

The chain carries TRBV2 and TRBJ2-5; the match to TRBD1 covers 7 bases. CDR3 length equals 13 residues. V dropped 5 bases and J dropped 1; count of bases not matched to a gene: 1. Germline CDR1 is SNHLY and CDR2 is FYNNEI. CDR3 amino acids: CASSYRGQETQYF. In nucleotides, the CDR3 is TGTGCCAGCAGTTACAGGGGCCAAGAGACCCAGTACTTC.

The sample holds a few counts of this clone. This rearrangement joins TRBV4-3 to TRBJ2-2, with 11 bases lining up with TRBD2. The germline gives CDR1 LGHNA, CDR2 YSLEER. CDR3 length: 15 amino acids. V lost 8 bases to trimming and J lost 7 bases; unmatched junction nucleotides: 9. The CDR3 region has the DNA TGCGCCAGCGGTAGCGGGGGGGGCCTAGGCGGGGAGCTGTTTTTT. It translates to CASGSGGGLGGELFF.

This clone has more than one count but fewer than ten. This rearrangement joins TRBV10-1 to TRBJ1-2; TRBD1 agrees at 11 bases. After removal of 6 bases from V and 7 bases from J, the junction contained 4 bases not matched to a gene. Germline V gene data show CDR1 as WNHNN and CDR2 as SYGVQD (reference sequence). The CDR3 has 13 residues. DNA of the CDR3: TGCGCCAGCAGCCCAGGGACAGGGGGTGGCTACACCTTC. Amino acids: CASSPGTGGGYTF.

The chain employs TRBV29-1 and TRBJ1-3; D uncertain. The ends were cut back, 2 bases at V and 2 bases at J, with 10 bases in the middle. The CDR3 spans 14 residues. CDR1 is SQVTM, CDR2 ANQGSEA, per germline. The CDR3 DNA follows: TGCAGCGTTGAAAGAGGATCACCTGGAAACACCATATATTTT. Translating it yields CSVERGSPGNTIYF. Looking up the rest from reference TRBV29-1 and TRBJ1-3 gives the full variable domain: SAVISQKPSRDICQRGTSLTIQCQVDSQVTMMFWYRQQPGQSLTLIATANQGSEATYESGFVIDKFPISRPNLTFSTLTVSNMSPEDSSIYLCSVERGSPGNTIYFGEGSWLTVV.

The chain couples TRBV18 to TRBJ2-1; 10 nucleotides align to TRBD2. This CDR3 has 16 residues. Germline V gene sequence: CDR1 KGHSH, CDR2 LQKENI. J lost 0 bases, V lost 2 bases, and 1 base had no gene match. CDR3 protein: CASSPERGGSYNEQFF. The CDR3 DNA reads TGTGCCAGCTCACCAGAGCGGGGGGGCTCCTACAATGAGCAGTTCTTC.

This clone has a handful of counts. The chain links TRBV14 to TRBJ2-7; D is undetermined. V dropped 2 bases and J dropped 1 base, with 6 bases sitting between them. The germline V gene has CDR1 SGHDN and CDR2 FVKESK. The CDR3 contains 13 residues. The CDR3 spells CASSQIRSYEQYF. Written as DNA, the CDR3 is TGTGCCAGCAGCCAAATCCGGTCCTACGAGCAGTACTTC.

This rearrangement joins TRBV4-3 to TRBJ2-6; D ambiguous. The CDR3 is 17 residues long. Per germline, CDR1 LGHNA and CDR2 YSLEER. V lost 0 bases and J lost 0, with 9 bases in between. CDR3: CASSQDLRSSGANVLTF. DNA of the CDR3: TGCGCCAGCAGCCAAGATTTAAGGAGCTCTGGGGCCAACGTCCTGACTTTC.

The chain carries TRBV5-1 and TRBJ2-7, with TRBD2 matching 7 bases. V lost 0 bases and J lost 2; bases outside the gene matches: 5. This CDR3 region has 15 residues. Germline V CDR1 and CDR2: SGHRS, YFSETQ. Written as DNA, the CDR3 is TGCGCCAGCAGCTTGGCCTCGGGGGGACCCTACGAGCAGTACTTC. This encodes CASSLASGGPYEQYF.